A selection of T cell receptor beta chains follows, all from one sample in a study of control samples from healthy donors and cancer patients. TCRdb's copy holds only in-frame clones and misses some; the assay was immunoSEQ multiplex PCR. The table lists about 51,000 clones, roughly 90% of them singletons. Sample: PBMCs. All receptors derive from a man in his forties or fifties with head and neck cancer. CDR3s include the opening cysteine and the closing phenylalanine or tryptophan. The D gene is left open where the match is weak. Not every row has a clone size; where given, it reads once, few, many or a size class.

clone size	V gene	D gene	J gene	CDR3 protein	CDR3 DNA
-	TRBV7-9	TRBD2	TRBJ2-3	CASSLLRLAGFTDTQYF	TGTGCCAGCAGCTTATTGAGACTAGCGGGGTTCACAGATACGCAGTATTTT
-	TRBV6-2/TRBV6-3	TRBD2	TRBJ2-5	CASSYQAGREGLRETQYF	TGTGCCAGCAGTTACCAGGCGGGACGGGAGGGCCTGCGAGAGACCCAGTACTTC
-	TRBV7-6	-	TRBJ1-4	CASSLPRDRPSWLFF	TGTGCCAGCAGCCTCCCCCGGGACCGACCTTCGTGGCTGTTTTTT
-	TRBV29-1	TRBD1	TRBJ2-7	CSARWDRGYEQYF	TGCAGCGCGCGGTGGGACAGGGGATACGAGCAGTACTTC
few	TRBV27	-	TRBJ1-5	CASSPPGQPQHF	TGTGCCAGCAGTCCCCCAGGTCAGCCCCAGCATTTT
-	TRBV27	TRBD2	TRBJ2-3	CASRLAGSADTQYF	TGTGCCAGCAGGTTAGCGGGATCGGCAGATACGCAGTATTTT
-	TRBV7-9	TRBD1	TRBJ2-6	CASSLPGQGEFSGANVLTF	TGTGCCAGCAGCTTACCGGGACAGGGAGAGTTTTCTGGGGCCAACGTCCTGACTTTC
-	TRBV5-1	TRBD2	TRBJ2-1	CASSLGGSGRGEQFF	TGCGCCAGCAGCTTGGGGGGTAGCGGGAGAGGAGAGCAGTTCTTC
-	TRBV5-6	TRBD1	TRBJ2-7	CASSVQGRYEQYF	TGTGCCAGCAGCGTACAGGGGCGCTACGAGCAGTACTTC
-	TRBV30	TRBD1	TRBJ2-7	CAWSPGQGLHEQYF	TGTGCCTGGAGTCCAGGACAGGGTTTACACGAGCAGTACTTC
-	TRBV3-1/TRBV3-2	TRBD2	TRBJ2-3	CASSQVSTAAGGSTDTQYF	TGTGCCAGCAGCCAAGTTTCTACGGCAGCGGGGGGGAGCACAGATACGCAGTATTTT
-	TRBV30	-	TRBJ2-2	CARGFTGELFF	TGTGCAAGGGGCTTCACCGGGGAGCTGTTTTTT
-	TRBV19	TRBD1	TRBJ2-7	CASSKGQIYEQYF	TGTGCCAGTAGTAAGGGACAGATCTACGAGCAGTACTTC
-	TRBV3-1/TRBV3-2	-	TRBJ2-2	CASSQVTSNTGELFF	TGTGCCAGCAGCCAGGTGACATCTAACACCGGGGAGCTGTTTTTT
-	TRBV6-5	-	TRBJ2-5	CASSYGQGLETQYF	TGTGCCAGCAGTTACGGGCAGGGGTTGGAGACCCAGTACTTC
-	TRBV3-1/TRBV3-2	-	TRBJ1-1	CASSQDGATEAFF	TGTGCCAGCAGCCAAGACGGGGCCACTGAAGCTTTCTTT
-	TRBV28	-	TRBJ1-6	CASSYPQVGGLHNSPLHF	TGTGCCAGCAGTTATCCCCAAGTGGGGGGCCTACATAATTCACCCCTCCACTTT
-	TRBV10-3	TRBD1	TRBJ2-7	CAIRKDRTPSYEQYF	TGTGCCATCAGGAAGGACAGGACGCCCTCCTACGAGCAGTACTTC
-	TRBV19	-	TRBJ2-3	CASMGPNTDTQYF	TGTGCCAGTATGGGACCGAACACAGATACGCAGTATTTT
-	TRBV28	-	TRBJ2-5	CASSLRIRVGQETQYF	TGTGCCAGCAGTCTCAGGATCCGAGTCGGTCAAGAGACCCAGTACTTC
-	TRBV6-5	TRBD1	TRBJ1-1	CASSPAGGLTEAFF	TGTGCCAGCAGCCCGGCAGGGGGCCTGACTGAAGCTTTCTTT
-	TRBV18	TRBD2	TRBJ2-1	CASSPRGLAGMNYNEQFF	TGTGCCAGCTCACCAAGGGGACTAGCGGGCATGAATTACAATGAGCAGTTCTTC
-	TRBV12-3/TRBV12-4	-	TRBJ1-1	CASSSGTHTEAFF	TGTGCCAGCAGTTCCGGGACACACACTGAAGCTTTCTTT
-	TRBV28	-	TRBJ1-2	CASSFIQITGGYTF	TGTGCCAGCAGTTTTATACAGATCACCGGGGGCTACACCTTC
-	TRBV4-1	-	TRBJ2-7	CASSHNGAEQYF	TGCGCCAGCAGCCATAACGGGGCCGAGCAGTACTTC
-	TRBV30	-	TRBJ2-1	CAWSPHSYNEQFF	TGTGCCTGGAGCCCCCATTCCTACAATGAGCAGTTCTTC
-	TRBV11-2	-	TRBJ1-6	CASSIIAFNSPLHF	TGTGCCAGCAGCATAATAGCCTTTAATTCACCCCTCCACTTT
-	TRBV10-3	-	TRBJ1-5	CAISESLQPQHF	TGTGCCATCAGTGAGTCGCTGCAGCCCCAGCATTTT
-	TRBV23-1	TRBD1	TRBJ2-2	CASTRTGFIGELFF	TGCGCCAGCACAAGGACAGGGTTTATCGGGGAGCTGTTTTTT
-	TRBV6-5	TRBD2	TRBJ2-1	CASSSRDYPYNEQFF	TGTGCCAGCAGTAGCCGGGACTACCCTTACAATGAGCAGTTCTTC
-	TRBV7-3	-	TRBJ2-5	CASSSAGSVETQYF	TGTGCCAGCAGCTCAGCAGGGTCCGTGGAGACCCAGTACTTC
-	TRBV18	-	TRBJ1-3	CASSPSAGNTIYF	TGTGCCAGCTCACCCTCCGCTGGAAACACCATATATTTT
-	TRBV29-1	-	TRBJ2-1	CSVEGVDSAYNEQFF	TGCAGCGTTGAAGGGGTAGACAGTGCCTACAATGAGCAGTTCTTC
-	TRBV7-3	TRBD1	TRBJ2-2	CASSQGDRNTGELFF	TGTGCCAGCAGTCAAGGGGACAGGAACACCGGGGAGCTGTTTTTT
-	TRBV3-1/TRBV3-2	TRBD2	TRBJ2-1	CASSQAALATNEQFF	TGTGCCAGCAGCCAAGCTGCACTAGCGACCAATGAGCAGTTCTTC
-	TRBV2	-	TRBJ1-4	CASRLDSKNEKLFF	TGTGCCAGTCGTTTGGACTCGAAGAATGAAAAACTGTTTTTT
-	TRBV6-2/TRBV6-3	-	TRBJ2-2	CASSYSRQGTNTGELFF	TGTGCCAGCAGTTACTCGAGACAAGGAACGAACACCGGGGAGCTGTTTTTT
-	TRBV4-1	-	TRBJ1-1	CASSQPTRQIANTEAFF	TGCGCCAGCAGCCAGCCCACCCGACAGATAGCGAACACTGAAGCTTTCTTT
few	TRBV7-2	-	TRBJ1-2	CASSQGYYGYTF	TGTGCCAGCAGCCAGGGGTACTATGGCTACACCTTC
-	TRBV7-9	-	TRBJ1-1	CASSLDGGPEAFF	TGTGCCAGCAGCTTAGATGGGGGTCCAGAAGCTTTCTTT
once	TRBV28	-	TRBJ2-1	CASSPRTFSPAYNEQFF	TGTGCCAGCAGTCCTCGGACATTTTCCCCGGCCTACAATGAGCAGTTCTTC
-	TRBV30	TRBD1	TRBJ2-7	CAGNRGNYEQYF	TGTGCCGGAAACAGGGGCAACTACGAGCAGTACTTC